Each of the 17 T cell receptor beta chains below was sequenced from the same sample in a study of T cells in women clearing cervical HPV infection. Assay: immunoSEQ multiplex PCR; the TCRdb copy retains only in-frame clones and omits some. This sample's table reports tens of thousands of clones. The sequenced material came from blood buffy coat. The receptors come from a woman between 18 and 69 years old with a cervical HPV16 infection that either progressed to CIN3+ or cleared (not recorded which).

The sequenced part of the CDR3 DNA is TGCGCCAGCAGCTTGGCGGTTTCAGGGGGTAAAGAGACG. As protein: CASSLAVSGGKET. The CDR3 in full is CASSLAVSGGKETQYF. The V gene is TRBV5-1, the J gene TRBJ2-3; 7 nucleotides match TRBD1. The read terminates 3 residues before the CDR3 end, so the remaining end is supplied by the germline J gene. Per the germline V gene, CDR1 is SGHRS and CDR2 is YFSETQ. The CDR3 covers 16 residues. Full variable domain (remainder filled in from reference TRBV5-1 and TRBJ2-3): KAGVTQTPRYLIKTRGQQVTLSCSPISGHRSVSWYQQTPGQGLQFLFEYFSETQRNKGNFPGRFSGRQFSNSRSEMNVSTLELGDSALYLCASSLAVSGGKETQYFGPGTRLTVL.

Comment on this clone: Sequencing ends 3 residues short of the CDR3 end; the germline J gene provides the rest. The genes are TRBV7-2 and TRBJ2-5; no firm D call. V was pared by 6 bases and J by 5 bases, with 10 bases between. Germline V lookup: CDR1 SGHTA, CDR2 FQGNSA. The CDR3 spans 12 residues. CDR3 sequence: CASSLPGETQYF. Incomplete CDR3 DNA: TGTGCCAGCAGTTTACCCGGGGAGACC.

With respect to this clone: The read ends 3 residues before the CDR3 terminus; that terminus is restored from the germline J gene. The chain carries TRBV19 and TRBJ1-4; maybe TRBD1 (5 bases). Deletions cut 5 bases from V and 3 bases from J, with 10 bases between. This CDR3 has 14 amino acids. The germline gives CDR1 LNHDA, CDR2 SQIVND (reference sequence). The sequenced part of the CDR3 DNA is TGTGCCAGTAGTTCGGAGACAGCTAATGAAAAA. Protein: CASSSETANEK. The full CDR3 protein is CASSSETANEKLFF. Full variable domain (rest looked up from reference TRBV19 and TRBJ1-4): DGGITQSPKYLFRKEGQNVTLSCEQNLNHDAMYWYRQDPGQGLRLIYYSQIVNDFQKGDIAEGYSVSREKKESFPLTVTSAQKNPTAFYLCASSSETANEKLFFGSGTQLSVL.

As to this clone: The read is 3 residues too short to cover the CDR3 end, so that end is filled in from the germline J gene. The V call is TRBV5-1, the J call TRBJ2-7; D is ambiguous. This CDR3 region has 13 residues. The V end was cut by 2 bases, the J end by 0 bases, with 6 bases between. Germline-derived CDR1 and CDR2 are SGHRS and YFSETQ. The CDR3 region is CASSFQSSYEQYF. The DNA read from the CDR3 is TGCGCCAGCAGCTTCCAGAGCTCCTACGAG.

Comment on this clone: The CDR3 is cut off 3 residues early in the read; its end comes from the germline J gene. This chain links TRBV7-6 with TRBJ2-2, with TRBD1 identical over 7 bases. The CDR3 spans 16 residues. CDR1 and CDR2 from the germline V gene are SGHVS and FNYEAQ. The sequenced CDR3 bases are TGTGCCAGCAGCGCAACGTTGAGACAGGGAGATGAAAAG. Its protein is CASSATLRQGDEK. The complete CDR3 protein is CASSATLRQGDEKLFF.

For this clone: The CDR3 is cut off 3 residues early in the read; its end comes from the germline J gene. The chain employs TRBV10-2 and TRBJ2-5; 10 bases map to TRBD1. Germline V gene sequence: CDR1 WSHSY, CDR2 SAAADI. The CDR3 loop spans 16 amino acids. V shed 7 bases and J 5 bases; nucleotides not matched to a gene: 13. CDR3 DNA, as far as it was read: TGCGCCAGCAACCCCGGGACAGGGGTGATTCGGGAGACC. Protein: CASNPGTGVIRET. In full, the CDR3 reads CASNPGTGVIRETQYF.

CDR3 sequence: CASSNPVGRGQGQYF. The DNA read from the CDR3 is TGTGCCAGTAGTAACCCCGTTGGAAGGGGGCAAGGT. The chain has TRBV19 and TRBJ2-4, with 7 bases matching TRBD1. The read terminates 3 residues ahead of where the CDR3 ends, so the germline J gene completes it. The CDR3 sequence is 15 residues long. Germline V gene sequence: CDR1 LNHDA, CDR2 SQIVND (reference sequence).

Comments on this clone: The sequence runs out 3 residues before the end of the CDR3; the remainder is reconstructed from the germline J gene. The V call is TRBV7-6, the J call TRBJ1-1; the match to TRBD1 covers 8 bases. CDR3 length equals 15 residues. CDR1 and CDR2 from the germline V gene are SGHVS and FNYEAQ. V was pared by 2 bases and J by 2 bases, with 4 bases of the junction left unmatched. The CDR3 DNA, read in part, is TGTGCCAGCAGCTTATCCGGGACAGGAAACACTGAA. Translated, it gives CASSLSGTGNTE. The whole CDR3 reads CASSLSGTGNTEAFF.

A remark on this clone: The CDR3 end lies 3 residues beyond the end of the read and is filled in from the germline J gene. The chain uses TRBV18 and TRBJ2-7; D call uncertain. Trimming pared 5 bases from V and 2 bases from J, leaving 4 bases between. Per the germline V gene, CDR1 is KGHSH and CDR2 is LQKENI. This CDR3 spans 11 amino acids. The DNA read from the CDR3 is TGTGCCAGCTCAGAGGCCTACGAG. As protein: CASSEAYE. The CDR3 in its entirety is CASSEAYEQYF.

A note on this clone: The sequence runs out 3 residues before the end of the CDR3; the remainder is reconstructed from the germline J gene. The chain is built from TRBV18 and TRBJ1-2; TRBD1 is a possible D gene (5 bases). Germline CDR1 is KGHSH and CDR2 is LQKENI. The CDR3 loop spans 15 amino acids. The part of the CDR3 DNA that was read is TGTGCCAGCTCACCATATCAGGGTCGAACAGATACC. Its protein is CASSPYQGRTDT. The CDR3 as a whole reads CASSPYQGRTDTYTF. The variable domain in full, completed from reference TRBV18 and TRBJ1-2, reads NAGVMQNPRHLVRRRGQEARLRCSPMKGHSHVYWYRQLPEEGLKFMVYLQKENIIDESGMPKERFSAEFPKEGPSILRIQQVVRGDSAAYFCASSPYQGRTDTYTFGSGTRLTVV.

A word on this clone: Read sequence stops 3 residues before the CDR3 end, and the germline J gene provides the missing end. V usage is TRBV5-4 and J usage is TRBJ2-7; possibly TRBD2 for D (5 bases). This CDR3 has 14 residues. Trimming cost V 5 bases and J 2 bases, with 14 bases left between them. CDR1 SGHNT and CDR2 YYREEE come from the germline V gene (reference sequence). CDR3 bases read: TGTGCCAGCAGGGACTGGACGGTAACCTACGAG. As protein: CASRDWTVTYE. The whole CDR3 sequence reads CASRDWTVTYEQYF.

In regard to this clone: The sequence runs out 3 residues before the end of the CDR3; the remainder is reconstructed from the germline J gene. This chain connects TRBV6-1 to TRBJ1-4, with 9 bases fitting TRBD1. Germline lookup yields CDR1 MNHNS and CDR2 SASEGT. There are 15 residues in the CDR3. With V trimmed by 1 base and J by 10 bases, 7 bases remained unmatched. The DNA read from the CDR3 is TGTGCCAGCAGTGAAGAGGGGGGACAGGGCCGAAAA. Translation: CASSEEGGQGRK. The complete CDR3 protein is CASSEEGGQGRKLFF.

About this clone: Read data end 3 residues before the CDR3 end; the end is taken from the germline J gene. The genes are TRBV19 and TRBJ2-4, with D tentatively TRBD1 (5 bases). Germline V gives CDR1 LNHDA, CDR2 SQIVND (reference sequence). This CDR3 is built from 13 residues. CDR3 loop: CASSDSNNYGQYF. CDR3 DNA (partial): TGTGCCAGTAGTGACAGCAATAACTATGGT.

As to this clone: The read ends 3 residues early relative to the CDR3; the germline J gene fills the gap. The chain recombines TRBV5-1 with TRBJ2-1; no clear D gene. Per the germline V gene, CDR1 is SGHRS and CDR2 is YFSETQ. The CDR3 is 14 amino acids. Trimming shortened V by 0 bases and J by 5 bases, and 9 bases separated the two germline ends. The CDR3 loop reads CASSLEWSDNEQFF. The sequenced part of the CDR3 DNA is TGCGCCAGCAGCTTGGAGTGGTCGGACAATGAG.

Of note for this clone: Read data end 3 residues before the CDR3 end; the end is taken from the germline J gene. The chain combines TRBV13 with TRBJ1-4; the match to TRBD1 covers 8 bases. The ends lost 4 bases at V and 5 bases at J; junction bases unmatched: 3. This CDR3 is 14 amino acids long. Germline V lookup: CDR1 PRHDT, CDR2 FYEKMQ (reference sequence). The chain's CDR3 is CASSSYRGNEKLFF. CDR3 DNA, as far as it was read: TGTGCCAGCAGCTCGTACAGGGGGAATGAAAAA.

Comment on this clone: The read halts 3 residues ahead of the CDR3 end, with the missing end drawn from the germline J gene. The V call is TRBV6-1, the J call TRBJ2-1, with 8 bases fitting TRBD2. CDR1 is MNHNS, CDR2 SASEGT, per germline. The CDR3 consists of 16 residues. J lost 9 bases, V lost 0 bases, and 10 bases had no gene match. The covered CDR3 bases are TGTGCCAGCAGTGAAGCGGCGGGGGGATTTGCAGGTGAG. It translates to CASSEAAGGFAGE. The entire CDR3 is CASSEAAGGFAGEQFF.

As concerns this clone: Read sequence stops 3 residues before the CDR3 end, and the germline J gene provides the missing end. The chain employs TRBV11-2 and TRBJ2-5, with no clear D. V lost 5 bases and J 6 bases, leaving 19 bases between the germline ends. From germline, CDR1 is SGHAT and CDR2 FQNNGV. The CDR3 is made up of 15 amino acids. This chain's CDR3 is CASSPQTAPEKTQYF. CDR3 bases read: TGTGCCAGCAGCCCCCAAACAGCCCCTGAAAAGACC.